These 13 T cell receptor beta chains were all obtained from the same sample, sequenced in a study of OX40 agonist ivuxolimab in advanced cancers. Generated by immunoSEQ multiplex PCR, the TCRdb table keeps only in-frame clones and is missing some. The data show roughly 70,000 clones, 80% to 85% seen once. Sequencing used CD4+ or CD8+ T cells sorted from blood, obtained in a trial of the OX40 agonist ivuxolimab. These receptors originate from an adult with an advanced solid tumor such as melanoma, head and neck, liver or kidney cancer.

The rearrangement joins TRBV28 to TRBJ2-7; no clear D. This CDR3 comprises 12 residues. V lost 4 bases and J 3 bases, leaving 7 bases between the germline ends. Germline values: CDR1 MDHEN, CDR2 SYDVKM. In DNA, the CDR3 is TGTGCCAGCAGTTCCTCTAGCTACGAGCAGTACTTC. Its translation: CASSSSSYEQYF.

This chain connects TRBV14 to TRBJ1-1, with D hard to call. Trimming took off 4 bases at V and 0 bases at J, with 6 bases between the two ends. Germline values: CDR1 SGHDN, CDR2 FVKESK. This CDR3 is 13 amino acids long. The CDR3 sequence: CASSPSMNTEAFF. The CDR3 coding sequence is TGTGCCAGCAGCCCTAGTATGAACACTGAAGCTTTCTTT.

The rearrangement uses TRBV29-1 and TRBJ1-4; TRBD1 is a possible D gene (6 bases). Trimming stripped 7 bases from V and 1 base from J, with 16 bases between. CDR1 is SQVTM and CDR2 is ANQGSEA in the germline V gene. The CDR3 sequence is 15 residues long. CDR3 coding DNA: TGCAGCGCAACCCCGGGGGCTGGAACTAATGAAAAACTGTTTTTT. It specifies CSATPGAGTNEKLFF. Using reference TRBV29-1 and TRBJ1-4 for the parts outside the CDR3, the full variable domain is SAVISQKPSRDICQRGTSLTIQCQVDSQVTMMFWYRQQPGQSLTLIATANQGSEATYESGFVIDKFPISRPNLTFSTLTVSNMSPEDSSIYLCSATPGAGTNEKLFFGSGTQLSVL.

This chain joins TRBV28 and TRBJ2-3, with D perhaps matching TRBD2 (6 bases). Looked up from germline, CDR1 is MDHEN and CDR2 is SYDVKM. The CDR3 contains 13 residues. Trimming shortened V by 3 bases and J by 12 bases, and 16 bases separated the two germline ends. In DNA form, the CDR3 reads TGTGCCAGCAGTTTGGGCGGGACTGAAATACAGTATTTT. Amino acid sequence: CASSLGGTEIQYF.

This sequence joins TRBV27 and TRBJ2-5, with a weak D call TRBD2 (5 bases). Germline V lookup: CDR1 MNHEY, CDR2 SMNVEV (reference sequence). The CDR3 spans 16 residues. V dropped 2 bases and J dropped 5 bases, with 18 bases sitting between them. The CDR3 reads CASSLRPASTGETQYF. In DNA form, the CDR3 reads TGTGCCAGCAGTTTACGCCCGGCATCTACGGGGGAGACCCAGTACTTC.

The CDR3 DNA reads as TGTGCCAGCAGCTTAGATCTGGCCTCGGGCAATGAGCAGTTCTTC. Translated, it gives CASSLDLASGNEQFF. The chain carries TRBV7-6 and TRBJ2-1; D is undetermined. The germline CDR1 and CDR2 sequences are SGHVS and FNYEAQ. The length of the CDR3 is 15 residues. V was pared by 1 base and J by 6 bases, with 13 bases between.

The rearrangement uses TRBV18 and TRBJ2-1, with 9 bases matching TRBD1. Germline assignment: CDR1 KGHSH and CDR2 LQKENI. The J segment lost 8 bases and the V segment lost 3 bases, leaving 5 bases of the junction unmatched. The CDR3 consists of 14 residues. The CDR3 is CASSPGTGYHEQFF. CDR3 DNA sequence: TGTGCCAGCTCACCCGGGACAGGGTATCATGAGCAGTTCTTC.

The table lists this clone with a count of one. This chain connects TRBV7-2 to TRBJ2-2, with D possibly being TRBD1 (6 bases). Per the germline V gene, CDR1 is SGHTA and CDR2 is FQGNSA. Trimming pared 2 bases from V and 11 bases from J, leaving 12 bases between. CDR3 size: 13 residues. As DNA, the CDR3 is TGTGCCAGCAGCTTATCGACAGGTCGAGAGCTGTTTTTT. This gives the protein CASSLSTGRELFF.

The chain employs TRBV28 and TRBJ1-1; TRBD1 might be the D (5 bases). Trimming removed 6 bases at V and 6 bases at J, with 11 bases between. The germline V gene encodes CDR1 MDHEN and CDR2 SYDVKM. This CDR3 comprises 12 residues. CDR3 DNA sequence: TGTGCCAGCAGGCCGCAGGGATCTGAAGCTTTCTTT. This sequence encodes CASRPQGSEAFF. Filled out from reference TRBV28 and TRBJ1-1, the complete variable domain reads DVKVTQSSRYLVKRTGEKVFLECVQDMDHENMFWYRQDPGLGLRLIYFSYDVKMKEKGDIPEGYSVSREKKERFSLILESASTNQTSMYLCASRPQGSEAFFGQGTRLTVV.

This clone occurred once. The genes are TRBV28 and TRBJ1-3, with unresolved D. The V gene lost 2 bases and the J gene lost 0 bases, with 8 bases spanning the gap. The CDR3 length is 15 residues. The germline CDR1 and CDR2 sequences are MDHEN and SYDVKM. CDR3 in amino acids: CASSLLQISGNTIYF. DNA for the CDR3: TGTGCCAGCAGTTTACTCCAGATCTCTGGAAACACCATATATTTT.

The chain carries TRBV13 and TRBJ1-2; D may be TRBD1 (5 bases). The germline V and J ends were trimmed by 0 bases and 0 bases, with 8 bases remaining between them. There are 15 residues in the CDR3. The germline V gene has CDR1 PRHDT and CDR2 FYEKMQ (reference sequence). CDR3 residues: CASSLGGTPNYGYTF. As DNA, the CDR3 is TGTGCCAGCAGCTTAGGGGGGACCCCTAACTATGGCTACACCTTC.

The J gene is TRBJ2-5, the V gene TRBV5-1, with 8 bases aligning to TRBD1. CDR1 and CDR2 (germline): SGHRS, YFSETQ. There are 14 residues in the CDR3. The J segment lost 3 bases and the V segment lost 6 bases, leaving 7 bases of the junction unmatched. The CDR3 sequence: CASIKSDREETQYF. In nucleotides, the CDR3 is TGCGCCAGCATTAAGTCGGACAGGGAAGAGACCCAGTACTTC. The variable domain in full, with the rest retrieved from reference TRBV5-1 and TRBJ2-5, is KAGVTQTPRYLIKTRGQQVTLSCSPISGHRSVSWYQQTPGQGLQFLFEYFSETQRNKGNFPGRFSGRQFSNSRSEMNVSTLELGDSALYLCASIKSDREETQYFGPGTRLLVL.

The CDR3 protein is CASSYLTGVGEAFF. CDR3 sequence (DNA): TGTGCCAGCAGTTACCTGACAGGGGTTGGTGAAGCTTTCTTT. The V gene is TRBV6-5, the J gene TRBJ1-1; 8 positions match TRBD1. Germline V gene lookup returns CDR1 MNHEY and CDR2 SVGAGI. V trimming: 2 bases; J trimming: 7 bases; junction bases outside the gene matches: 6. The CDR3 has 14 residues.